The T cell receptor (beta chain) described here comes from a study of blood T cells in healthy people across ages. Study findings and constraints: Naive CD4+ cell counts and diversity both ran higher in long-lived than in aged donors.

Comment on this clonotype: The antigen is unknown.

A second roughly 7 to 11 cycle PCR used barcoded and J-beta primers. TCRdb redid the calling of the 5' RACE reads with MiXCR, one entry per CDR3 protein. The data hold around 690,000 distinct CDR3 sequences, with about 54% observed a single time. Trimming cost V 5 bases and J 0 bases, with 15 bases left between them. This CDR3 is 16 amino acids long. From germline, CDR1 is SEHNR and CDR2 FQNEAQ (reference sequence). The TCR sequence derives from a man aged 55 to 70 in good health. Sequences were obtained from blood. V and J are TRBV7-9 and TRBJ2-3, with D unresolved. The CDR3 region is CASSPHFQRSTDTQYF. The CDR3 bases are TGTGCCAGCAGCCCGCATTTCCAGCGTAGCACAGATACGCAGTATTTT. Together with reference TRBV7-9 and TRBJ2-3, the CDR3 gives the full variable domain: DTGVSQNPRHKITKRGQNVTFRCDPISEHNRLYWYRQTLGQGPEFLTYFQNEAQLEKSRLLSDRFSAERPKGSFSTLEIQRTEQGDSAMYLCASSPHFQRSTDTQYFGPGTRLTVL.